One and the same sample provided the 8 T cell receptor beta chains below, sequenced in a study of beta chain features in type 1 diabetes. The sequenced template was cDNA made from the entire isolated RNA. Sequencing used immunoSEQ multiplex PCR; TCRdb keeps in-frame clones, though not all of them. There are hundreds of thousands of clones in the sample; 11% occur only once, and more than 0.015% lies in the top ten. Sequenced: naive CD4+ T cells from blood. The receptors stem from a woman in her twenties or thirties in good health.

This chain links TRBV4-2 with TRBJ2-1, with 12 nucleotides matching TRBD2. Germline V gene sequence: CDR1 LGHNA, CDR2 YNFKEQ. The junction had 13 bases not matched to a gene; V was cut back by 4 bases and J by 9 bases. The CDR3 extends over 17 amino acids. In DNA form, the CDR3 reads TGTGCCAGCAGCCCGAAACAACGACTAGCGGGAGTTCCTGAGCAGTTCTTC. This encodes CASSPKQRLAGVPEQFF.

This clone showed up just a few times. The chain employs TRBV27 and TRBJ1-1, with 7 positions matching TRBD1. The V gene end was trimmed by 6 bases and the J gene end by 4 bases; junction bases not matched to a gene: 5. CDR1 and CDR2 from the germline V gene are MNHEY and SMNVEV (reference sequence). The CDR3 sequence is 13 residues long. The CDR3: CASRLRGTTEAFF. The CDR3 DNA sequence: TGTGCCAGCAGACTCAGGGGGACCACTGAAGCTTTCTTT.

There are a few counts of this clone. This chain uses TRBV2 with TRBJ2-7; D gene unclear. Germline V gives CDR1 SNHLY, CDR2 FYNNEI. Trimming removed 2 bases at V and 3 bases at J, with 5 bases between. The CDR3 covers 12 residues. The CDR3 here is CASSESGYEQYF. In DNA form, the CDR3 reads TGTGCCAGCAGTGAATCAGGCTACGAGCAGTACTTC.

V is TRBV28 and J is TRBJ1-1; D uncertain. This CDR3 is built from 12 residues. Germline values: CDR1 MDHEN, CDR2 SYDVKM. Trimming cost V 1 base and J 7 bases, with 7 bases left between them. The CDR3 loop is CASSLLRGEAFF. The CDR3, as DNA: TGTGCCAGCAGTTTATTACGAGGTGAAGCTTTCTTT.

The CDR3 DNA follows: TGCAGCGTCACAACCGGACTAGCGGAGAATTACGAGCAGTACTTC. This gives the protein CSVTTGLAENYEQYF. This chain links TRBV29-1 with TRBJ2-7; 10 positions agree with TRBD2. Unmatched junction bases numbered 12, after V lost 6 bases and J lost 4 bases. CDR3 size: 15 residues. Germline V lookup: CDR1 SQVTM, CDR2 ANQGSEA.

This clone came up a few times. The same CDR3 is also encoded by other DNA sequences in this sample. The V and J genes are TRBV14 and TRBJ2-1; TRBD2 might be the D (6 bases). The CDR3 loop spans 13 amino acids. The V end was cut by 1 base, the J end by 6 bases, with 7 bases between. Germline CDR1 reads SGHDN; CDR2 reads FVKESK. CDR3 loop: CASSQVGGNEQFF. The CDR3 DNA is TGTGCCAGCAGCCAAGTCGGGGGCAATGAGCAGTTCTTC.

The genes are TRBV18 and TRBJ2-1; D unresolved. Germline values: CDR1 KGHSH, CDR2 LQKENI. Trimming shortened V by 0 bases and J by 5 bases, and 5 bases separated the two germline ends. The CDR3 runs to 13 residues. The CDR3 DNA is TGTGCCAGCTCACCACCACTGAACAATGAGCAGTTCTTC. It specifies CASSPPLNNEQFF.

This clone was seen a handful of times. The V call is TRBV28, the J call TRBJ2-5, with a possible D match to TRBD1 (6 bases). V dropped 4 bases and J dropped 1 base, with 16 bases sitting between them. CDR1 is MDHEN and CDR2 is SYDVKM in the germline V gene. The length of the CDR3 is 16 residues. CDR3 DNA sequence: TGTGCCAGCAGTTGGGTGGGACAAGGATCCCAAGAGACCCAGTACTTC. This encodes CASSWVGQGSQETQYF.